This TCR beta chain was sequenced in a study of T cell responses to AZD1222 COVID-19 vaccine (dated by TCRdb to the early 2020s). Background for the entire study: TCR sequencing covered 230 to 250 trial participants: 200 to 220 given two doses of AZD1222 and 26 given two doses of MenACWY control vaccine. Trial participants were enrolled into age subgroups of 18-55, 56-69 and 70-plus years, which contained about 150, 27 and 61 TCR-sequenced participants, respectively.

This clone has a handful of counts. Its antigen specificity is not known. Per-base qualities were not stored, and no clone one base away is much larger. The germline V gene (reference sequence) sets CDR1 to LGHDT and CDR2 to YNNKEL. V is trimmed back by 8 bases and J by 0 bases, and the junction contains 4 bases that no gene match accounts for. Measured from the cysteine to the phenylalanine, the CDR3 is 14 residues long. Only the CDR3 part of the read is kept: 42 bases, read in frame from the first base. What this sample's time point label stands for: about 28 days (+/-7) after the second vaccine dose. The treatment or condition label here, explained by the study, means: meningococcal conjugate vaccine given as trial control. Vaccinee samples came from UK trials COV001 and COV002, including a single-blind randomized controlled phase 2/3 trial of AZD1222 (ChAdOx1 nCoV-19) in healthy adults. Trial participant PBMC samples were collected at day 0 and day 28 after the second dose for TCRbeta chain sequencing.

What the research found in general, with its limitations: Because no day 14 peak-response samples were available, the repertoires could be characterized only after the peak T cell response. Reportedly, close to half of the unique spike-specific TCRs recognized epitopes lying outside the regions that are mutated in the B.1.351 and B.1.1.7 variants. The 56-69-year group was small, and its depth increase did not reach significance, likely because of low power. After two AZD1222 doses, spike-specific TCR breadth and depth were significantly higher than at day 0 and than in MenACWY recipients. The vaccine-associated CD4 TCRs covered the entire spike protein, and the dominant responses fell in regions 160-218 and 743-854. Participants were mostly white British, with more females than males. The authors suggested clonal diversity may have been underestimated. Conclusions about previously exposed vaccinees are limited because only five or six AZD1222 recipients were SARS-CoV-2 seropositive at baseline.

The CDR3 regions of human TCRbeta chains were analyzed by immunosequencing. Per the source publication's procedure: TCRs in the repertoires were matched against a reference library of SARS-CoV-2-specific TCRs that had been generated with the MIRA antigen-specificity platform. Breadth was defined as the fraction of unique TCRs that were SARS-CoV-2-associated. Depth was defined as the fraction of total T cells that were SARS-CoV-2-associated. Using the MIRA data, each spike-specific TCR was mapped to the spike region that the TCR reacts to and placed in a CD4 or CD8 class. Log10-transformed breadth and depth values were compared by one-way ANOVA with Sidak's multiple comparisons tests. TCRdb provides this immuneACCESS table in a form limited to in-frame rearrangements. Some clones are lacking; in checked studies, under half of them reflect an unresolved V gene, and why the rest are absent is not known. The V and J calls and clone size come from that table; D and trimming were worked out from the DNA. The sample contains approximately 150,000 clones, 88% of them found a single time. 4.5% to 5.5% of the sample belongs to the ten largest clones.

The specimen was peripheral blood, collected 28 days after the second dose of the MenACWY control vaccine. This TCR was sampled from an adult who received the MenACWY meningococcal vaccine as a control. The rearranged chain carries TRBV3-1 (or the pseudogene TRBV3-2) and TRBJ1-2, and 9 junctional nucleotides match TRBD1. The nucleotide sequence reads as follows: TGTGCCAGCGGGGGGGACAGGGCTAACTATGGCTACACCTTC. Its translation reads: CASGGDRANYGYTF.